The clone carrying this TCR beta chain has at least ten counts. Its antigen is undetermined. Exclusion of patients followed from uncontrolled infection, other autoimmune disease, pregnancy or lactation. This sample stems from a study of T cells in Graves' hyperthyroidism and ophthalmopathy. The CDR3 loop spans 15 amino acids. The germline V and J ends were trimmed by 11 bases and 0 bases, with 19 bases remaining between them. The germline gives CDR1 MNHNS, CDR2 SASEGT. Whole-study findings and limits: Most clonotypes expanded in thyroid above 0.001 were likewise present in blood.

Amplification of TCR beta CDR3 regions used RNA as the template. HTBI primers were employed in a first-round RT-PCR of the TCR CDR3. TCRdb independently ran MiXCR on the multiplex PCR reads; one entry per CDR3 protein. This sample yields over 700,000 distinct CDR3 sequences, of which under 20% are seen a single time; 16% belongs to the top ten. This sequence originates from a woman aged 50 to 60 with Graves' hyperthyroidism that later progressed to Graves' ophthalmopathy. The sequencing input was blood. The chain is built from TRBV6-1 and TRBJ2-5, with D possibly TRBD1 on 6 matching bases. The CDR3 DNA reads TGTGCCGACCGCCCGGGACAACAATACCAAGAGACCCAGTACTTC. It encodes CADRPGQQYQETQYF.